These T cell receptor beta chains were read from a single sample in a study of T cell responses to AZD1222 COVID-19 vaccine. The method was immunoSEQ multiplex PCR; TCRdb's version includes in-frame clones alone and lacks a portion of them. The table shows about 270,000 clones, with roughly 93% occurring only once. The sequences come from peripheral blood, collected 28 days after the second AZD1222 dose. Receptors were obtained from an adult who received the AZD1222 COVID-19 vaccine. Each CDR3 is given with its conserved first and last residue. Size values are once, few and many counts, or a class for expanded clones, and some rows have none.

V	size	J	CDR3
TRBV19	NA	TRBJ1-4	CASSFRMGTNEKLFF
TRBV4-1	NA	TRBJ1-1	CASSQEAGQGQAFF
TRBV6-6	NA	TRBJ1-3	CASSPTGSSGNTIYF
TRBV19	NA	TRBJ2-2	CASSIGSGGGDTGELFF
TRBV29-1	NA	TRBJ1-4	CSAPGTNEKLFF
TRBV12-3/TRBV12-4	once	TRBJ2-1	CASGFSEQFF
TRBV29-1	NA	TRBJ2-1	CSVVGLADNEQFF
TRBV14	once	TRBJ1-3	CASSQNHDTIYF
TRBV4-1	once	TRBJ1-2	CASSQVDRPLGSYGYTF
TRBV2	NA	TRBJ1-4	CASSTRTDEKLFF
TRBV2	NA	TRBJ1-1	CASSRGGDTEAFF
TRBV15	NA	TRBJ1-1	CATSRGGLNTEAFF
TRBV20-1	NA	TRBJ1-3	CSASRGAEGNTIYF
TRBV4-3	NA	TRBJ1-3	CASSLSTGTGNTIYF
TRBV5-5	NA	TRBJ2-5	CASSPGSGSYVETQYF
TRBV5-8	NA	TRBJ1-5	CASSLRRQGGQPQHF
TRBV19	once	TRBJ2-5	CASSIYSGETQYF
TRBV28	NA	TRBJ2-4	CASSSMLALYF
TRBV7-2	few	TRBJ2-6	CASSSSRAGANVLTF
TRBV28	NA	TRBJ2-7	CASISGDRVSYEQYF
TRBV29-1	NA	TRBJ1-1	CSAIGVLGTEAFF
TRBV5-4	NA	TRBJ2-1	CASSLQAGYYNEQFF
TRBV7-9	NA	TRBJ2-3	CASSLGFSEDTQYF
TRBV27	NA	TRBJ1-5	CASTLRTGRNQPQHF
TRBV7-9	NA	TRBJ1-2	CASSPWTQGGHGYTF
TRBV10-2	NA	TRBJ2-3	CASSEPGLAGESDTQYF
TRBV19	NA	TRBJ1-6	CASPCTRRDSLNSPLHF
TRBV27	NA	TRBJ1-1	CASSDWDRGRGTEAFF